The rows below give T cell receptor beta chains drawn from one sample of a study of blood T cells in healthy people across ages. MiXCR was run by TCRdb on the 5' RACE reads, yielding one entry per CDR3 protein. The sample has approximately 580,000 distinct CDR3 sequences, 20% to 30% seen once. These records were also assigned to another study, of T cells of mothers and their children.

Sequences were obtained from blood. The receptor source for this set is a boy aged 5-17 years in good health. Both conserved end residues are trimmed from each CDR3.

SARDYGAGDLHYGYT	TRBV20-1	TRBJ1-2
SATTSGPRAQY	TRBV29-1	TRBJ2-5
ASSQRGLKMNTEAF	TRBV12-3/TRBV12-4	TRBJ1-1
AWGDSIYEQY	TRBV30	TRBJ2-7
ASSILGGAGYNEQF	TRBV9	TRBJ2-1
ASSVAAGYEDTQY	TRBV9	TRBJ2-3
AISPGTGVEQY	TRBV10-3	TRBJ2-7
ASRTGVRELF	TRBV27	TRBJ2-2
ASSIFGGLGVETQY	TRBV6-6	TRBJ2-5
ASRQTGQETQY	TRBV6-5	TRBJ2-5
ASSTSVHNEQF	TRBV6-1	TRBJ2-1
ASRPEEISTDTQY	TRBV2	TRBJ2-3
ASSLERGRLYEQY	TRBV11-2	.
ASSGKTSGGSDTQY	TRBV12-3/TRBV12-4	TRBJ2-3